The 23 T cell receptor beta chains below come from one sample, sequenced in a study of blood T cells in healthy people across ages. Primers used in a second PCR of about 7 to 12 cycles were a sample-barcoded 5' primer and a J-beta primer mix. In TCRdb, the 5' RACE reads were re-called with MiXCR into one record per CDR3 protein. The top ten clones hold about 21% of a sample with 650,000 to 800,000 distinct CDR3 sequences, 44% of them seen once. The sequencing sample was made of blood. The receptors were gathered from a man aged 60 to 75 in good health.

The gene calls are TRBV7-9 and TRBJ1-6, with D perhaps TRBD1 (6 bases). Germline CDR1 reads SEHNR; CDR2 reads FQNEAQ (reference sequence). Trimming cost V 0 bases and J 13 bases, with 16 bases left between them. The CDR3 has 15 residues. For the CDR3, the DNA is TGTGCCAGCAGCTTAGCGCAAGGACAGAGGGCGCCCCTCCACTTT. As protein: CASSLAQGQRAPLHF.

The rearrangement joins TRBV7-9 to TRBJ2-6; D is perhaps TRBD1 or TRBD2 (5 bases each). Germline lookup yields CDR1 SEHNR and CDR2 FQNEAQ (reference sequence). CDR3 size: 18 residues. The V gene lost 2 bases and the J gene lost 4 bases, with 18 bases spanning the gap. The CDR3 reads CASSLFGDGMSGANVLTF. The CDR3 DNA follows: TGTGCCAGCAGCTTATTCGGGGACGGCATGTCCGGGGCCAACGTCCTGACTTTC.

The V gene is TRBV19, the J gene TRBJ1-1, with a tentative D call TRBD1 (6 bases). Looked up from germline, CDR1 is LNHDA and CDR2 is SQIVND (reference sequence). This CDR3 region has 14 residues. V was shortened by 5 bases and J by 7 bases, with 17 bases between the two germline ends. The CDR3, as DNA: TGTGCCAGTAGTGCCCGGGGGGGGCGCATTGAAGCTTTCTTT. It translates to CASSARGGRIEAFF.

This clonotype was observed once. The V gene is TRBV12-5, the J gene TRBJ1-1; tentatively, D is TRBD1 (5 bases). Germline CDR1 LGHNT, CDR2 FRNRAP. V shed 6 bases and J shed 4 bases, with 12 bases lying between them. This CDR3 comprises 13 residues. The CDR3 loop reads CASGTGQSTEAFF. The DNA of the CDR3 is TGTGCTAGTGGCACAGGCCAAAGCACTGAAGCTTTCTTT.

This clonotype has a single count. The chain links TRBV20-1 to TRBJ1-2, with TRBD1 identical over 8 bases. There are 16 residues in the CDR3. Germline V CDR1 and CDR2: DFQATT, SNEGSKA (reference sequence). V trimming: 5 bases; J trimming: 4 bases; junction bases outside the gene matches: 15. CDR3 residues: CSAAFTGGSNPYGYTF. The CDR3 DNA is TGCAGTGCTGCCTTTACAGGGGGTTCAAATCCCTATGGCTACACCTTC.

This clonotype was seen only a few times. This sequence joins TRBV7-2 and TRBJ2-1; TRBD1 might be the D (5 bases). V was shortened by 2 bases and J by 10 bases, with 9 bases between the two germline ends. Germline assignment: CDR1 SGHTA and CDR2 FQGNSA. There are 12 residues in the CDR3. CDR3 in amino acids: CASSLMAGEQFF. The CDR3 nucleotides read TGTGCCAGCAGCTTAATGGCAGGGGAGCAGTTCTTC. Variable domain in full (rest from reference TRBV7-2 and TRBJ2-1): GAGVSQSPSNKVTEKGKDVELRCDPISGHTALYWYRQSLGQGLEFLIYFQGNSAPDKSGLPSDRFSAERTGGSVSTLTIQRTQQEDSAVYLCASSLMAGEQFFGPGTRLTVL.

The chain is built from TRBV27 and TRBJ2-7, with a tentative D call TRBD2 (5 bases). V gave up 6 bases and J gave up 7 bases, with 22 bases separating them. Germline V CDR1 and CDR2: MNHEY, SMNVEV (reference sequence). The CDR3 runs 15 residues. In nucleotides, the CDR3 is TGTGCCAGCAGACGCGGTCGGGGATCGACGGGGGAGCAGTACTTC. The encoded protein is CASRRGRGSTGEQYF.

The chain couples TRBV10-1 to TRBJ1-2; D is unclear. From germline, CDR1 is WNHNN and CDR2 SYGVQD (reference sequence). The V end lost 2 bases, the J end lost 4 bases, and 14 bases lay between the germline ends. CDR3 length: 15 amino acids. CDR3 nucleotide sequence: TGCGCCAGCAGTGAGGATCCAGGCCTTCCCTATGGCTACACCTTC. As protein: CASSEDPGLPYGYTF.

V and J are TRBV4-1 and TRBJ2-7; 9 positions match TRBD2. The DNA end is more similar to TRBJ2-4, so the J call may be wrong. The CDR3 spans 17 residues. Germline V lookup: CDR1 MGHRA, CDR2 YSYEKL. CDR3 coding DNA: TGCGCCAGCAGCCAAGAGGGGTGGCGGGGGGGCGAAAACATTCAGTACTTC. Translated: CASSQEGWRGGENIQYF.

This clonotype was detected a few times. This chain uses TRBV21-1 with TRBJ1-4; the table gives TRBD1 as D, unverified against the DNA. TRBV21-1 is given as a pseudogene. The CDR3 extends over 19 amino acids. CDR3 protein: CASSPKALGQGAGNEKLFF. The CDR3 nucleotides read TGTGCCAGCAGCCCAAAGGCCCTGGGACAGGGGGCAGGTAATGAAAAACTGTTTTTT.

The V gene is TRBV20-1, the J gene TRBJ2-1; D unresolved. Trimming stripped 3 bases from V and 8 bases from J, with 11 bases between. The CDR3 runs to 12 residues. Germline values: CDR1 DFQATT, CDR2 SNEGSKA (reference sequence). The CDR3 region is CSARIPFDEQFF. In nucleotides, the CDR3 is TGCAGTGCTAGGATCCCGTTCGATGAGCAGTTCTTC.

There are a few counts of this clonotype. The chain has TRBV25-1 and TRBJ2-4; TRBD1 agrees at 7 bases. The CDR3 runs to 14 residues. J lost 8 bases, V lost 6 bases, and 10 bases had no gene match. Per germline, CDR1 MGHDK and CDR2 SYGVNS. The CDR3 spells CASSQGGSRDIQYF. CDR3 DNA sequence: TGTGCCAGCAGCCAAGGGGGCTCGCGTGACATTCAGTACTTC. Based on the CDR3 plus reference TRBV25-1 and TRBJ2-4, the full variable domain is EADIYQTPRYLVIGTGKKITLECSQTMGHDKMYWYQQDPGMELHLIHYSYGVNSTEKGDLSSESTVSRIRTEHFPLTLESARPSHTSQYLCASSQGGSRDIQYFGAGTRLSVL.

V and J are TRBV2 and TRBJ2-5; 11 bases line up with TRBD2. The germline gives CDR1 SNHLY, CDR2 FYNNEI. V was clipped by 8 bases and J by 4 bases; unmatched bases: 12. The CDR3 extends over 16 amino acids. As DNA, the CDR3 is TGTGCCAGCGGGAGGGGACTAGCGGTCCTTGTAGAGACCCAGTACTTC. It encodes CASGRGLAVLVETQYF.

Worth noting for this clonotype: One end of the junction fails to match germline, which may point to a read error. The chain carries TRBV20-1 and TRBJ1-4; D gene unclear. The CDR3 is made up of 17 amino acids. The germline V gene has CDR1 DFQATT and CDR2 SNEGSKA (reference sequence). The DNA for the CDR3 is TGCAGTGCTAGCTCCCAGGAGACCTCTCTAACTAATGTAAAACTGTTTTTT. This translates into CSASSQETSLTNVKLFF.

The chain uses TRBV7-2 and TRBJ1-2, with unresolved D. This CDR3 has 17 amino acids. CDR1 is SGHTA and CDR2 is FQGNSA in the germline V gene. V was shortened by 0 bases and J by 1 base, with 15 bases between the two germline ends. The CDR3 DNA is TGTGCCAGCAGCTTAGCGTCGCCACAGACGGTTAACTATGGCTACACCTTC. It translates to CASSLASPQTVNYGYTF. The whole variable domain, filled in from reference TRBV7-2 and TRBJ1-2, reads GAGVSQSPSNKVTEKGKDVELRCDPISGHTALYWYRQSLGQGLEFLIYFQGNSAPDKSGLPSDRFSAERTGGSVSTLTIQRTQQEDSAVYLCASSLASPQTVNYGYTFGSGTRLTVV.

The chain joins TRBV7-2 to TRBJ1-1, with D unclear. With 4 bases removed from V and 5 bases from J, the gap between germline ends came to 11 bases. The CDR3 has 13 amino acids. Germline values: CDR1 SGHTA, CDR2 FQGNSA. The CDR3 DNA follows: TGTGCCAGCAGCTCCAATCTGAGGACTGAAGCTTTCTTT. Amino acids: CASSSNLRTEAFF.

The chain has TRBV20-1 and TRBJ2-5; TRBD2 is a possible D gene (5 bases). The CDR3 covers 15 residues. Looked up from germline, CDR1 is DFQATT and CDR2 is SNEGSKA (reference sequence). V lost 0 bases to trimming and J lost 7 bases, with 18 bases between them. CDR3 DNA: TGCAGTGCTAGAGATTTGTCTCTGGGAGTAAGGACCCAGTACTTC. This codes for CSARDLSLGVRTQYF.

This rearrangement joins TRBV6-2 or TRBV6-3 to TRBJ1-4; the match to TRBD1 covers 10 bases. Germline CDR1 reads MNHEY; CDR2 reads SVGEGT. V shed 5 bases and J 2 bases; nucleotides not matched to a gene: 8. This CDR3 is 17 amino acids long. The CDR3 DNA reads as TGTGCCAGCAGTGACCGGGACAGGGGAAGCACTAATGAAAAACTGTTTTTT. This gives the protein CASSDRDRGSTNEKLFF.

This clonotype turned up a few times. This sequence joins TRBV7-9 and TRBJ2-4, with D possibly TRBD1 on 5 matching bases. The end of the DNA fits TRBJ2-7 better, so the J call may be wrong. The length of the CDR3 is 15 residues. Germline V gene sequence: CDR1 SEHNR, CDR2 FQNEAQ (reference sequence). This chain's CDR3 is CASSLVVGRAGEQYF. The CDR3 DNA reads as TGTGCCAGCAGCTTAGTTGTTGGCAGGGCAGGCGAGCAGTACTTC.

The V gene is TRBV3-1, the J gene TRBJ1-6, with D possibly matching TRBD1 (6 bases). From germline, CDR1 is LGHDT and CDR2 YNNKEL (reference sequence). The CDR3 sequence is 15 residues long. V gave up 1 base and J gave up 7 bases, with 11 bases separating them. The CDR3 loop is CASSQGGTPNSPLHF. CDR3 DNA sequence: TGTGCCAGCAGCCAAGGTGGGACACCCAATTCACCCCTCCACTTT.

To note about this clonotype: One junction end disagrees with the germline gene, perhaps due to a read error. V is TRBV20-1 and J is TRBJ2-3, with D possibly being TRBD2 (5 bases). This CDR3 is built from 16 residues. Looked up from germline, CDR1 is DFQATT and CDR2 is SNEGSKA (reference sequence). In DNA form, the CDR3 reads TGCAATGCTAGGTCCTTTCGGGGAGAGCTCACAGATACGCAGTATTTT. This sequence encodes CNARSFRGELTDTQYF.

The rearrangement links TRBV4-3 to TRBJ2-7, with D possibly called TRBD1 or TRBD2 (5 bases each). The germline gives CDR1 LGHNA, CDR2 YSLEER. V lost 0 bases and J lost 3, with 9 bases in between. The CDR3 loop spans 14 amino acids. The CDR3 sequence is CASSQERGGYEQYF. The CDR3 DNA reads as TGCGCCAGCAGCCAAGAACGTGGGGGCTACGAGCAGTACTTC.

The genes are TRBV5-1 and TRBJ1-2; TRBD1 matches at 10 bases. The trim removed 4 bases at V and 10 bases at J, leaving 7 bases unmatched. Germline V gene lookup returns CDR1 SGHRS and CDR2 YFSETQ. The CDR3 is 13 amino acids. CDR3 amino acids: CASSPGTGDDYTF. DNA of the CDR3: TGCGCCAGCAGCCCCGGGACAGGGGATGACTACACCTTC.